This T cell receptor beta chain was profiled in a study of radiotherapy plus CTLA-4 blockade in lung cancer listed by TCRdb under 2018. Some background on the complete study: Objective responses occurred in roughly a sixth of enrolled patients, and 25% to 40% achieved disease control.

The study evaluated CTLA-4 blockade (ipilimumab) given together with focal radiation therapy in patients who had chemo-refractory metastatic non-small-cell lung cancer. Overall study outcomes, separate from this receptor: The strongest predictors of response were reported to be early dynamic shifts in blood T cell clones along with a rise in serum interferon-beta following radiation. TCR clones derived from tumors expanded in peripheral blood after treatment with radiotherapy and ipilimumab.

V is pared back by 0 bases and J by 6 bases, with 6 bases lying between the germline termini. For CDR1 and CDR2, the germline V gene lists SGHTA and FQGTGA. The CDR3, from cysteine to phenylalanine, totals 14 residues. The DNA shown is the 42-base CDR3, in frame from base 1. As concerns this clone: There is no known antigen for this receptor. Within one base of it there is no much larger clone, and no base qualities were kept.

Receptors were amplified or captured by the immunoSEQ multiplex PCR assay. Sourced from immuneACCESS, this table was stored by TCRdb with only in-frame sequences that have V and J called. A share of the clones is absent; for the studies checked, an unresolved V gene accounts for under half, and the remainder has no known explanation. In this sample the table shows 83,000 or so clones, roughly four fifths of which occur a single time. The ten most abundant clones make up 0.75% to 0.95% of the sample. The sequence is built from TRBV7-3 and TRBJ1-6; confidence is insufficient to name the D gene. Sequencing was performed on peripheral blood, taken from a patient treated with radiotherapy plus ipilimumab. The sequence was collected from a human donor with non-small cell lung cancer who had stable disease on radiotherapy plus ipilimumab. The CDR3 reads CASSLTRVNSPLHF. The DNA sequence is given as TGTGCCAGCAGCTTAACAAGGGTTAATTCACCCCTCCACTTT.